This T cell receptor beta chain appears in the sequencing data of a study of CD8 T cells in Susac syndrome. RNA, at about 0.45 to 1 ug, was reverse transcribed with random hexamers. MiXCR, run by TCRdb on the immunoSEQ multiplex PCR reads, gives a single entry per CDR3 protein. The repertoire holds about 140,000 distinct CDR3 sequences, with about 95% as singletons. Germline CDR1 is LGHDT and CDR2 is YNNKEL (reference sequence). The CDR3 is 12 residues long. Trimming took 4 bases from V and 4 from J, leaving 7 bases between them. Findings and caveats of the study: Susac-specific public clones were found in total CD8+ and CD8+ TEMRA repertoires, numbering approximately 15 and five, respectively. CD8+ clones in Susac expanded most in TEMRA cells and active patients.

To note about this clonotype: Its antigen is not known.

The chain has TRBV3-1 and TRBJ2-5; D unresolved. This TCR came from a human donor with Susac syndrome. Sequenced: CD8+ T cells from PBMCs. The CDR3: CASSRETETQYF. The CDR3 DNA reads TGTGCCAGCAGCCGCGAGACAGAGACCCAGTACTTC.